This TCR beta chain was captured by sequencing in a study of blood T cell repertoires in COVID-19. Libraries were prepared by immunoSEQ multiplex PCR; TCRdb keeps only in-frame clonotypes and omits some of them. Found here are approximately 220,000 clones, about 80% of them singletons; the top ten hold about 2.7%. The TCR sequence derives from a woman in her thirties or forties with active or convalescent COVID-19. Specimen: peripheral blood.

CDR3 DNA sequence: TGTGCCAGCAGTCTGTCCGGGGGGCAAGACGAGCAGTACTTC. The encoded protein is CASSLSGGQDEQYF. The chain couples TRBV6-2 or TRBV6-3 to TRBJ2-7; weak D call: TRBD2 (7 bases). The CDR3 totals 14 residues. The V gene lost 5 bases and the J gene lost 5 bases, with 16 bases spanning the gap. In germline, CDR1 is MNHEY, CDR2 SVGEGT.